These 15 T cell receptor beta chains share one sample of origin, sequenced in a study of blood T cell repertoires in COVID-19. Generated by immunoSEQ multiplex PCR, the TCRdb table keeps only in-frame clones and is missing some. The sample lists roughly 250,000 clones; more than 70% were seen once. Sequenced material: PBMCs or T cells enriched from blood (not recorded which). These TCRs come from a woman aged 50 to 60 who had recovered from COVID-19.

CDR3 loop: CASSLQGSWGYTF. In nucleotides, the CDR3 is TGTGCCAGCAGTCTACAGGGGAGTTGGGGCTACACCTTC. This chain joins TRBV2 and TRBJ1-2, with 7 bases matching TRBD1. The CDR3 runs 13 residues. The V and J ends lost 5 bases and 8 bases, in that order; junction bases with no gene match: 8. Looked up from germline, CDR1 is SNHLY and CDR2 is FYNNEI. Full variable domain (remainder filled in from reference TRBV2 and TRBJ1-2): EPEVTQTPSHQVTQMGQEVILRCVPISNHLYFYWYRQILGQKVEFLVSFYNNEISEKSEIFDDQFSVERPDGSNFTLKIRSTKLEDSAMYFCASSLQGSWGYTFGSGTRLTVV.

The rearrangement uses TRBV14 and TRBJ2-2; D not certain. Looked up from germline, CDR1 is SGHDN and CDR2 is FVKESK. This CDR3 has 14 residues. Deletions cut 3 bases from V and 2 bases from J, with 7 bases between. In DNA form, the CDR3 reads TGTGCCAGCAGCCAGAACCTAAACACCGGGGAGCTGTTTTTT. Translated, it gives CASSQNLNTGELFF. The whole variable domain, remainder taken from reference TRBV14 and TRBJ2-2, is EAGVTQFPSHSVIEKGQTVTLRCDPISGHDNLYWYRRVMGKEIKFLLHFVKESKQDESGMPNNRFLAERTGGTYSTLKVQPAELEDSGVYFCASSQNLNTGELFFGEGSRLTVL.

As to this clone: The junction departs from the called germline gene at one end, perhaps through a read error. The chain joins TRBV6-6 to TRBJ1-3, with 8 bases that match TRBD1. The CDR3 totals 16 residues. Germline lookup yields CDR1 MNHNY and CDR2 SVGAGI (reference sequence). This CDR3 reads CASSFPPTGAFPRFHF. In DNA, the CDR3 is TGTGCCAGCAGCTTCCCTCCGACAGGGGCTTTCCCCCGGTTTCATTTT.

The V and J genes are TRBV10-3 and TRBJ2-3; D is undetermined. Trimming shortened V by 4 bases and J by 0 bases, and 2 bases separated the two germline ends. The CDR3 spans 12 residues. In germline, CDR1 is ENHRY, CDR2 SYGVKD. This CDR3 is CAISASTDTQYF. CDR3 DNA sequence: TGTGCCATCAGTGCTAGCACAGATACGCAGTATTTT.

CDR3 amino acids: CATYPGGGAPRQDEQFF. DNA for the CDR3: TGTGCCACCTACCCCGGTGGGGGCGCCCCTCGTCAGGATGAGCAGTTCTTC. This chain uses TRBV25-1 with TRBJ2-1, with a tentative D call TRBD1 (6 bases). Germline V lookup: CDR1 MGHDK, CDR2 SYGVNS. The CDR3 contains 17 residues. The V gene lost 10 bases and the J gene lost 8 bases, with 30 bases spanning the gap.

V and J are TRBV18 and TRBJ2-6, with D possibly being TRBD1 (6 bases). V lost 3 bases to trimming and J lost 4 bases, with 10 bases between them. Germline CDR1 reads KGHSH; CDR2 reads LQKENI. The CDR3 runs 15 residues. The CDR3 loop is CASSPDRSGANVLTF. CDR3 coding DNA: TGTGCCAGCTCACCCGACAGGTCCGGGGCCAACGTCCTGACTTTC.

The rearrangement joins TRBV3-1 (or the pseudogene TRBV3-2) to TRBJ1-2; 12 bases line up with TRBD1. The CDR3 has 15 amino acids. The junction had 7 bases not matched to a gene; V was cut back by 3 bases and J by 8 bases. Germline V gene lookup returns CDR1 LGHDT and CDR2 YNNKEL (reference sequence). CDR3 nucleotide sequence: TGTGCCAGCAGCCACGCGGGACAGGGGGCTGAGGGCTACACCTTC. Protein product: CASSHAGQGAEGYTF.

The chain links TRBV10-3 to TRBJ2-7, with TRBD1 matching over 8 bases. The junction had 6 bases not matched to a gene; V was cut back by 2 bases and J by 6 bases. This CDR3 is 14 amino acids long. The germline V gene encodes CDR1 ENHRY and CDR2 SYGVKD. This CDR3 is CAISEGTGLAEQYF. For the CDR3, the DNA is TGTGCCATCAGTGAGGGGACAGGATTGGCCGAGCAGTACTTC.

The CDR3 coding sequence is TGTGCCAGCAGCCGACCAGGCACTGAAGCTTTCTTT. Translating it yields CASSRPGTEAFF. The chain carries TRBV5-5 and TRBJ1-1, with D unclear. The CDR3 loop spans 12 amino acids. Germline V gene sequence: CDR1 SGHKS, CDR2 YYEKEE (reference sequence). Trimming pared 4 bases from V and 4 bases from J, leaving 8 bases between.

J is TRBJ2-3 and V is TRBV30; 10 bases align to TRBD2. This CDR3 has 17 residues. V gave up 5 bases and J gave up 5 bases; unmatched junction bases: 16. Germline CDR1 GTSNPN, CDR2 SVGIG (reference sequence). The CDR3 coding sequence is TGTGCCTGGTCCACTAGCGGGGCAAGGAGGGTGATAGATACGCAGTATTTT. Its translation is CAWSTSGARRVIDTQYF.

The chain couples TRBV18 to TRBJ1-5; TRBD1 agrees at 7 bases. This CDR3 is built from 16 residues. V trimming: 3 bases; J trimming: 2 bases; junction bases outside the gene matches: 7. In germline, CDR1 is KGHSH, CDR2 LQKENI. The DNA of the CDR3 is TGTGCCAGCTCACCCCCTACAGGGGAGGGCAATCAGCCCCAGCATTTT. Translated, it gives CASSPPTGEGNQPQHF.

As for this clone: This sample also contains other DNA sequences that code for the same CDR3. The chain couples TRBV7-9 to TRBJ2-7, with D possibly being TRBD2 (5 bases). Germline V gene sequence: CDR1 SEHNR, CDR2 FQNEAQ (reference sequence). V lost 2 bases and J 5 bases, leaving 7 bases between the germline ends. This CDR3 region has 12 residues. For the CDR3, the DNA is TGTGCCAGCAGCTTAACCGGGGACGAGCAGTACTTC. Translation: CASSLTGDEQYF. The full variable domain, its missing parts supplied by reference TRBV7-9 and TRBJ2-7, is DTGVSQNPRHKITKRGQNVTFRCDPISEHNRLYWYRQTLGQGPEFLTYFQNEAQLEKSRLLSDRFSAERPKGSFSTLEIQRTEQGDSAMYLCASSLTGDEQYFGPGTRLTVT.

The CDR3 bases are TGCGCCAGCAGCGACAGGGTTAATGAAAAACTGTTTTTT. This sequence encodes CASSDRVNEKLFF. The chain is built from TRBV4-1 and TRBJ1-4, with 7 bases lining up with TRBD1. The CDR3 is 13 residues long. The trim removed 5 bases at V and 4 bases at J, leaving 1 base unmatched. Germline V gene sequence: CDR1 MGHRA, CDR2 YSYEKL.

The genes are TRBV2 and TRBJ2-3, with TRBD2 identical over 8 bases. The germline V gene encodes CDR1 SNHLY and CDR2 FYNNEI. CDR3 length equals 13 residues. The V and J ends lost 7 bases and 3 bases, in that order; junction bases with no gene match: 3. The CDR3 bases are TGTGCCAGCAAGATAGCGGGAACAGATACGCAGTATTTT. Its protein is CASKIAGTDTQYF.

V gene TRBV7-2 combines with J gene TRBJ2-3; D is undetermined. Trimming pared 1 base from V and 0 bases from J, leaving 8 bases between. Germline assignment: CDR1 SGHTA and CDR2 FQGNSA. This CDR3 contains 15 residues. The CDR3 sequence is CASSLVSQSTDTQYF. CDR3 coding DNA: TGTGCCAGCAGCTTAGTCAGTCAGAGCACAGATACGCAGTATTTT.